This TCR beta chain was found in a study of T cells after yellow fever vaccination. General study points: Clonotypes appearing in both CD4 and CD8 compartments existed, and their share was small. After the booster, nearly 98% of CD4 and approximately 87% of CD8 primary-response clones were re-detected.

This clonotype occurred a few times. Its antigen is unidentified. Making TCR cDNA involved 5'RACE template switching, which added UMIs and a universal primer site. Each CDR3 protein gets one entry after TCRdb re-called the 5' RACE reads with MiXCR. The top ten hold roughly a sixth of the sample, which has hundreds of thousands of distinct CDR3 sequences, approximately 19% seen once. V was shortened by 5 bases and J by 16 bases, with 15 bases between the two germline ends. CDR3 size: 11 residues. This receptor was obtained from a man younger than 30 who received the YFV17D yellow fever vaccine. The specimen was PBMCs, collected before the yellow fever booster vaccination. This chain connects TRBV12-3 or TRBV12-4 to TRBJ2-1; TRBD1 or TRBD2 may be the D gene (5 bases each). DNA of the CDR3: TGTGCCAGCAGTCAGGGACCAAGGGGTTTCTTC. It codes for CASSQGPRGFF.